Shown below are 18 T cell receptor beta chains from a single sample sequenced in a study of cytomegalovirus exposure and HLA in healthy donors. The PCR contained 60 Vbeta and 13 Jbeta primers. Data came from immunoSEQ multiplex PCR; TCRdb stores just in-frame clones and leaves some out. The table has under 200,000 clones, roughly 79% seen once. Sequenced material: PBMCs. The source of these receptors is a middle-aged man in good health and CMV-seropositive.

The gene calls are TRBV28 and TRBJ2-7, with D tentatively TRBD1 (5 bases). The CDR3 sequence is 15 residues long. Trimming left V 5 bases short and J 6 bases short, with 20 bases between. The germline V gene has CDR1 MDHEN and CDR2 SYDVKM. CDR3 nucleotides: TGTGCCAGCAGTAGGGGCTCCTTGGGGCCCCCCGAGCAGTACGTC. It is translated as CASSRGSLGPPEQYV.

This clone was observed a few times. The chain is built from TRBV6-6 and TRBJ2-1; 11 bases agree with TRBD1. Per the germline V gene, CDR1 is MNHNY and CDR2 is SVGAGI (reference sequence). J was trimmed by 7 bases and V by 6 bases; bases with no gene match: 5. The CDR3 has 14 residues. The CDR3 is CASRAGTGGNEQFF. DNA of the CDR3: TGTGCCAGCAGAGCCGGGACAGGGGGAAATGAGCAGTTCTTC.

The chain joins TRBV6-1 to TRBJ2-1, with 10 bases fitting TRBD2. Germline assignment: CDR1 MNHNS and CDR2 SASEGT. Unmatched junction bases numbered 6, after V lost 4 bases and J lost 0 bases. The CDR3 totals 17 residues. CDR3 sequence (DNA): TGTGCCAGCAGTGCTAGCGGGGGCCTAAGCTCCTACAATGAGCAGTTCTTC. Its protein product is CASSASGGLSSYNEQFF.

The chain is built from TRBV29-1 and TRBJ2-3, with TRBD2 identical over 7 bases. V shed 5 bases and J 0 bases; nucleotides not matched to a gene: 5. The CDR3 has 14 amino acids. The V gene's germline CDR1 is SQVTM and CDR2 ANQGSEA. CDR3 bases: TGCAGCGTTCGTGGGGGGGGAAGCACAGATACGCAGTATTTT. This gives the protein CSVRGGGSTDTQYF.

The CDR3: CASSGWTATNEKLFF. The CDR3 coding sequence is TGTGCCAGCAGTGGGTGGACAGCAACTAATGAAAAACTGTTTTTT. This chain uses TRBV6-1 with TRBJ1-4; D might be TRBD1 (6 bases). Germline V gene sequence: CDR1 MNHNS, CDR2 SASEGT. The CDR3 has 15 residues. V shed 4 bases and J shed 0 bases, with 9 bases lying between them.

V and J are TRBV18 and TRBJ2-4; 9 bases align to TRBD1. The V gene end was trimmed by 3 bases and the J gene end by 7 bases; junction bases not matched to a gene: 7. The germline CDR1 and CDR2 sequences are KGHSH and LQKENI. The CDR3 sequence is 15 residues long. The CDR3 DNA sequence: TGTGCCAGCTCACCCAAAGACAGGGGGGACAACATTCAGTACTTC. Protein product: CASSPKDRGDNIQYF. The whole variable domain, filled in from reference TRBV18 and TRBJ2-4, reads NAGVMQNPRHLVRRRGQEARLRCSPMKGHSHVYWYRQLPEEGLKFMVYLQKENIIDESGMPKERFSAEFPKEGPSILRIQQVVRGDSAAYFCASSPKDRGDNIQYFGAGTRLSVL.

The chain joins TRBV5-4 to TRBJ2-4; D is unclear. Trimming cost V 2 bases and J 7 bases, with 10 bases left between them. Germline V gene data show CDR1 as SGHNT and CDR2 as YYREEE (reference sequence). The CDR3 spans 13 residues. The CDR3 protein is CASSLTGQNIQYF. The CDR3, as DNA: TGTGCCAGCAGCTTAACTGGGCAGAACATTCAGTACTTC.

The rearrangement uses TRBV9 and TRBJ2-3, with D perhaps matching TRBD2 (6 bases). The CDR3 spans 14 residues. With 4 bases removed from V and 0 bases from J, the gap between germline ends came to 9 bases. Germline V gene sequence: CDR1 SGDLS, CDR2 YYNGEE. CDR3 protein: CASSPGDSTDTQYF. The CDR3 nucleotides are TGTGCCAGCAGCCCGGGGGACAGCACAGATACGCAGTATTTT.

The chain combines TRBV19 with TRBJ2-5; TRBD2 agrees at 8 bases. J lost 7 bases, V lost 10 bases, and 8 bases had no gene match. The CDR3 spans 12 residues. Germline loops: CDR1 LNHDA, CDR2 SQIVND (reference sequence). CDR3 residues: CATQYGGGTQYF. The CDR3 bases are TGTGCCACCCAGTACGGGGGGGGGACCCAGTACTTC.

This clone was seen a handful of times. The rearrangement links TRBV6-5 to TRBJ2-3; perhaps TRBD2 as D (6 bases). Germline CDR1 reads MNHEY; CDR2 reads SVGAGI. Trimming removed 0 bases at V and 1 base at J, with 8 bases between. This CDR3 region has 15 residues. CDR3 nucleotides: TGTGCCAGCAGTTACTCAGGGACTGGCACAGATACGCAGTATTTT. Translation gives CASSYSGTGTDTQYF.

This chain links TRBV29-1 with TRBJ2-4; a weak D match, TRBD1 (6 bases). Germline V gene lookup returns CDR1 SQVTM and CDR2 ANQGSEA. CDR3 length: 13 residues. Trimming left V 4 bases short and J 5 bases short, with 12 bases between. For the CDR3, the DNA is TGCAGCGTTGTTGGGGGCAATCAAAACATTCAGTACTTC. Amino acid sequence: CSVVGGNQNIQYF.

V gene TRBV19 combines with J gene TRBJ1-2; 11 positions agree with TRBD1. This CDR3 spans 16 amino acids. Trimming at V came to 3 bases and at J to 7 bases, leaving 10 bases not matched to a gene. Looked up from germline, CDR1 is LNHDA and CDR2 is SQIVND (reference sequence). DNA for the CDR3: TGTGCCAGTAGTATTCGCGGACAGGGGGCGCGTGGTGGCTACACCTTC. It encodes CASSIRGQGARGGYTF.

This clone was counted once. J is TRBJ2-5 and V is TRBV28; a possible D gene is TRBD2 (5 bases). Deletions cut 2 bases from V and 4 bases from J, with 11 bases between. The CDR3 is made up of 14 amino acids. Germline V gene sequence: CDR1 MDHEN, CDR2 SYDVKM. CDR3 sequence (DNA): TGTGCCAGCAGTTTAGTCGGGGAAGGAGAGACCCAGTACTTC. The encoded protein is CASSLVGEGETQYF.

The chain carries TRBV4-3 and TRBJ2-5, with D possibly being TRBD2 (7 bases). The assigned J gene may be wrong: the sequence end matches TRBJ2-7 better. Per the germline V gene, CDR1 is LGHNA and CDR2 is YSLEER. This CDR3 spans 15 amino acids. For the CDR3, the DNA is TGCGCCAGCAGCCAAGAGCGGGGGCACTCCTACGAGCAGTACTTC. Residues: CASSQERGHSYEQYF.

V gene TRBV5-6 combines with J gene TRBJ2-3; TRBD2 aligns across 9 bases. The CDR3 contains 15 residues. Per the germline V gene, CDR1 is SGHDT and CDR2 is YYEEEE. The ends lost 0 bases at V and 7 bases at J; junction bases unmatched: 6. This CDR3 is CASSLVRGGAYTQYF. DNA for the CDR3: TGTGCCAGCAGCTTGGTCCGCGGGGGGGCTTATACGCAGTATTTT.

The genes are TRBV6-1 and TRBJ2-1; 9 nucleotides match TRBD2. V was clipped by 9 bases and J by 0 bases; unmatched bases: 3. The CDR3 consists of 14 residues. Per the germline V gene, CDR1 is MNHNS and CDR2 is SASEGT. In nucleotides, the CDR3 is TGTGCCAGTGATAGCGGGGGCTCCTACAATGAGCAGTTCTTC. Translation gives CASDSGGSYNEQFF.

The V gene is TRBV18, the J gene TRBJ2-1; D may be TRBD2 (6 bases). The CDR3 length is 16 residues. The germline V gene encodes CDR1 KGHSH and CDR2 LQKENI. V was pared by 3 bases and J by 4 bases, with 16 bases between. CDR3 loop: CASSPSPGGLYNEQFF. The CDR3 coding sequence is TGTGCCAGCTCACCCAGTCCCGGGGGTCTATACAATGAGCAGTTCTTC.

The chain couples TRBV5-6 to TRBJ2-3; 7 nucleotides match TRBD2. Germline V gene sequence: CDR1 SGHDT, CDR2 YYEEEE. The CDR3 covers 16 residues. Trimming took 2 bases from V and 2 from J; bases not matched to a gene: 8. Here the CDR3 reads CASSLTGGGHTDTQYF. As DNA, the CDR3 is TGTGCCAGCAGCTTAACGGGGGGAGGGCACACAGATACGCAGTATTTT.